Following are 6 T cell receptor beta chains from one sample sequenced in a study of vaccination and CD4 T cells after COVID-19. No antigen has been identified for these receptors. Time point meaning: late sampling 161 to 241 days after vaccination in three convalescent patients. Specified treatment: roughly 11-day PBMC culture with coronavirus spike peptide pools or control peptides (ViraFEST assay). Sequencing of DNA taken from cultured CD4+ T cells relied on the Oncomine TCR Beta short-read assay. MiXCR, run by TCRdb on the PCR reads, gives a single entry per CDR3 protein. The repertoire includes 23,000 or so distinct CDR3 sequences, 30% of them detected once, and approximately 3% sits in the top ten. The input for sequencing was CD4+ T cells from blood, cultured in vitro, taken about 7 months after SARS-CoV-2 vaccination. The receptors stem from a human donor who had recovered from COVID-19.

This clonotype was counted only a few times. V and J are TRBV6-5 and TRBJ1-5; D might be TRBD1 (5 bases). From germline, CDR1 is MNHEY and CDR2 SVGAGI. This CDR3 has 14 amino acids. Trimming stripped 3 bases from V and 3 bases from J, with 9 bases between. The CDR3 DNA sequence: TGTGCCAGCAGTTATAGCAGGGACAATCAGCCCCAGCATTTT. Amino acids: CASSYSRDNQPQHF.

The rearrangement joins TRBV6-1 to TRBJ2-2; 12 bases fit TRBD2. The J segment lost 5 bases and the V segment lost 8 bases, leaving 6 bases of the junction unmatched. The CDR3 runs to 15 residues. Germline assignment: CDR1 MNHNS and CDR2 SASEGT. CDR3 protein: CASCRLAGATGELFF. As DNA, the CDR3 is TGTGCCAGCTGCCGACTAGCGGGGGCGACCGGGGAGCTGTTTTTT.

The chain carries TRBV6-1 and TRBJ2-3; TRBD1 is a possible D gene (6 bases). The V and J ends lost 2 bases and 2 bases respectively, with 14 bases between them. Germline V gene lookup returns CDR1 MNHNS and CDR2 SASEGT. The CDR3 runs to 16 residues. The CDR3 loop is CASSELSQGITDTQYF. In nucleotides, the CDR3 is TGTGCCAGCAGTGAATTGTCCCAGGGGATCACAGATACGCAGTATTTT.

V and J are TRBV6-1 and TRBJ2-2; D perhaps matches TRBD2 (6 bases). This CDR3 has 13 amino acids. CDR1 MNHNS and CDR2 SASEGT come from the germline V gene. V was shortened by 4 bases and J by 6 bases, with 9 bases between the two germline ends. The CDR3 coding sequence is TGTGCCAGCAGTGTGGGGGGTCCCGGGGAGCTGTTTTTT. Translation gives CASSVGGPGELFF.

This clonotype was counted many times. The chain has TRBV7-3 and TRBJ2-3; D uncertain. Deletions cut 3 bases from V and 6 bases from J, with 7 bases between. This CDR3 comprises 12 residues. Germline V gene data show CDR1 as SGHTA and CDR2 as FQGTGA. CDR3 protein: CASSFIGDTQYF. DNA for the CDR3: TGTGCCAGCAGCTTCATCGGTGATACGCAGTATTTT. Full variable domain (missing parts from reference TRBV7-3 and TRBJ2-3): GAGVSQTPSNKVTEKGKYVELRCDPISGHTALYWYRQSLGQGPEFLIYFQGTGAADDSGLPNDRFFAVRPEGSVSTLKIQRTERGDSAVYLCASSFIGDTQYFGPGTRLTVL.

This clonotype was observed a few times. The chain joins TRBV19 to TRBJ1-1; possibly TRBD1 for D (5 bases). This CDR3 has 13 amino acids. Germline-derived CDR1 and CDR2 are LNHDA and SQIVND (reference sequence). Trimming cost V 10 bases and J 5 bases, with 17 bases left between them. Written as DNA, the CDR3 is TGTGCCACCAGGGACCCCCCGGGGACTGAAGCTTTCTTT. It is translated as CATRDPPGTEAFF. The variable domain in full, completed from reference TRBV19 and TRBJ1-1, reads DGGITQSPKYLFRKEGQNVTLSCEQNLNHDAMYWYRQDPGQGLRLIYYSQIVNDFQKGDIAEGYSVSREKKESFPLTVTSAQKNPTAFYLCATRDPPGTEAFFGQGTRLTVV.